The clone carrying this TCR beta chain has a handful of counts. V lost 5 bases to trimming and J lost 1 base; unmatched junction nucleotides: 10. Germline values: CDR1 SGDLS, CDR2 YYNGEE. This CDR3 has 16 amino acids. The sample is drawn from a study of T-cell memory formation after mild COVID-19. Study as a whole: Among the donors, TCR clusters were largely specific to each donor.

TCRdb passed the 5' RACE reads through MiXCR, listing each CDR3 protein once. The sample includes about 360,000 distinct CDR3 sequences, around 14% of them seen just once. The receptor was isolated from a young man who had mild COVID-19 (a few samples of this study predate the infection). Cell type and time point are not known. V is TRBV9 and J is TRBJ2-3, with TRBD2 matching over 7 bases. Sequencing used PBMCs or a T cell subset sorted from them (not recorded which). DNA for the CDR3: TGTGCCAGCAGAGAATGGGAGGGGATCGGCACAGATACGCAGTATTTT. Amino acid sequence: CASREWEGIGTDTQYF.